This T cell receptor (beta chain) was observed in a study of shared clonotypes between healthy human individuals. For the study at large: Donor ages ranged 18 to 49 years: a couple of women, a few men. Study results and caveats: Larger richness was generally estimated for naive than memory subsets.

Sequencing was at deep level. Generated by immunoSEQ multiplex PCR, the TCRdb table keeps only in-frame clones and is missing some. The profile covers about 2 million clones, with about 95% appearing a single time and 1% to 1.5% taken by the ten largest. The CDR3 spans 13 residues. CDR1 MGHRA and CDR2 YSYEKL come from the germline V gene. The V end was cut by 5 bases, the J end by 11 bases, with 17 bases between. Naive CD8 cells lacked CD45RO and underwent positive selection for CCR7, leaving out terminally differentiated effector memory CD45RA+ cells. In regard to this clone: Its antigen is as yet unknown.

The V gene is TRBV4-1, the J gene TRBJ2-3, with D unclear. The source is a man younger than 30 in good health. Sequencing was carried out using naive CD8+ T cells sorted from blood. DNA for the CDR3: TGCGCCAGCAGCAACCCTGGGGATATGGGGCAGTATTTT. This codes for CASSNPGDMGQYF.